Shown below are 32 T cell receptor beta chains from a single sample sequenced in a study of blood T cell repertoires in COVID-19. Some clones are missing from TCRdb's copy, which holds only in-frame ones; the method was immunoSEQ multiplex PCR. The data contain over 200,000 clones, roughly 90% of them seen just once; the ten biggest clones take up around 16%. The sequencing input was PBMCs or T cells enriched from blood (not recorded which). The source of these receptors is a man aged 25 to 40 who had been exposed to COVID-19.

This chain joins TRBV3-1 (or the pseudogene TRBV3-2) and TRBJ2-7, with 7 bases matching TRBD1. This CDR3 has 12 amino acids. J was trimmed by 3 bases and V by 4 bases; bases with no gene match: 0. Germline-derived CDR1 and CDR2 are LGHDT and YNNKEL (reference sequence). The CDR3: CASSRQGYEQYF. CDR3 in DNA: TGTGCCAGCAGCCGACAGGGCTACGAGCAGTACTTC.

J is TRBJ2-7 and V is TRBV5-1, with 10 nucleotides matching TRBD1. This CDR3 contains 15 residues. J gave up 4 bases and V 5 bases, and 9 bases lay outside the gene matches. The germline gives CDR1 SGHRS, CDR2 YFSETQ. The CDR3 DNA is TGCGCCAGCAGGCTCGACAGGGGGCGACCATACGAGCAGTACTTC. Translated: CASRLDRGRPYEQYF.

This chain connects TRBV4-2 to TRBJ2-5; D not resolved. V was trimmed by 1 base and J by 5 bases, leaving 8 bases between them. The CDR3 has 13 amino acids. Germline V gives CDR1 LGHNA, CDR2 YNFKEQ. CDR3 sequence reads: CASSQASSETQYF. The CDR3 DNA reads as TGTGCCAGCAGCCAAGCCTCCTCGGAGACCCAGTACTTC.

This chain uses TRBV7-8 with TRBJ2-5; D uncertain. CDR3 length: 14 residues. From germline, CDR1 is SGHVS and CDR2 FQNEAQ. Trimming cost V 4 bases and J 2 bases, with 11 bases left between them. The CDR3 DNA reads TGTGCCAGCAGCTCCCCCACTGATCAAGAGACCCAGTACTTC. Amino acid sequence: CASSSPTDQETQYF.

V is TRBV6-2 or TRBV6-3 and J is TRBJ2-1; 9 bases align to TRBD1. This CDR3 is 15 amino acids long. The V gene's germline CDR1 is MNHEY and CDR2 SVGEGT. V gave up 4 bases and J gave up 7 bases; unmatched junction bases: 8. The CDR3 is CASSSGTGLGNEQFF. The CDR3 coding sequence is TGTGCCAGCAGTTCCGGGACAGGGTTAGGAAATGAGCAGTTCTTC.

This clone has more than one count but fewer than ten. This rearrangement joins TRBV7-2 to TRBJ2-1, with D unclear. The CDR3 has 15 amino acids. The germline V gene encodes CDR1 SGHTA and CDR2 FQGNSA. Deletions cut 5 bases from V and 3 bases from J, with 14 bases between. For the CDR3, the DNA is TGTGCCAGCAGCCCTAATTCCAACAGCTACAATGAGCAGTTCTTC. Amino acids: CASSPNSNSYNEQFF.

CDR3 DNA sequence: TGTGCCACCAGCATAAAACAGGGATGGACTGAAGCTTTCTTT. The encoded protein is CATSIKQGWTEAFF. J is TRBJ1-1 and V is TRBV15; D perhaps matches TRBD1 (6 bases). The germline V gene has CDR1 LNHNV and CDR2 YYDKDF (reference sequence). V lost 4 bases and J lost 5, with 14 bases in between. CDR3 length: 14 residues.

V is TRBV5-1 and J is TRBJ2-1; 10 bases are a match to TRBD2. J gave up 2 bases and V 0 bases, and 5 bases lay outside the gene matches. The CDR3 totals 17 residues. Germline CDR1 and CDR2: SGHRS and YFSETQ. CDR3 sequence reads: CASSLGTSGTTYNEQFF. CDR3 sequence (DNA): TGCGCCAGCAGCTTGGGGACTAGCGGAACGACCTACAATGAGCAGTTCTTC.

The V gene is TRBV5-5, the J gene TRBJ1-6, with TRBD1 identical over 7 bases. This CDR3 comprises 16 residues. The V segment lost 7 bases and the J segment 1 base; nucleotides outside the gene matches: 8. Germline V gene sequence: CDR1 SGHKS, CDR2 YYEKEE (reference sequence). The chain's CDR3 is CASGLTGASYNSPLHF. DNA for the CDR3: TGTGCCAGCGGATTAACAGGGGCTTCCTATAATTCACCCCTCCACTTT.

V is TRBV30 and J is TRBJ2-2, with 8 bases identical to TRBD1. This CDR3 has 15 amino acids. Germline loops: CDR1 GTSNPN, CDR2 SVGIG (reference sequence). With 4 bases clipped from V and 3 bases from J, the junction kept 7 bases outside the gene matches. Here the CDR3 reads CAWIRQGAYTGELFF. The CDR3 coding sequence is TGTGCCTGGATACGTCAGGGGGCCTACACCGGGGAGCTGTTTTTT.

This chain joins TRBV11-2 and TRBJ1-2; 8 nucleotides align to TRBD1. Germline assignment: CDR1 SGHAT and CDR2 FQNNGV. The CDR3 has 16 amino acids. V lost 0 bases to trimming and J lost 3 bases; unmatched junction nucleotides: 6. The CDR3 nucleotides read TGTGCCAGCAGCTTAGACGGGCAGGGGGCTTACTATGGCTACACCTTC. Protein sequence: CASSLDGQGAYYGYTF.

This chain uses TRBV2 with TRBJ1-1, with 9 nucleotides matching TRBD1. V lost 5 bases and J lost 5; bases outside the gene matches: 9. This CDR3 is built from 15 residues. Germline V gene lookup returns CDR1 SNHLY and CDR2 FYNNEI. This CDR3 reads CASSLDRGLGTEAFF. The CDR3 DNA reads TGTGCCAGCAGTTTGGACAGGGGCCTAGGTACTGAAGCTTTCTTT.

The chain combines TRBV9 with TRBJ2-3; possible D gene TRBD1, 5 bases. Per the germline V gene, CDR1 is SGDLS and CDR2 is YYNGEE. Trimming cost V 0 bases and J 5 bases, with 13 bases left between them. This CDR3 is built from 15 residues. The CDR3 loop is CASSVAGQGLDTQYF. In DNA form, the CDR3 reads TGTGCCAGCAGCGTAGCTGGACAAGGCTTAGATACGCAGTATTTT.

V and J are TRBV5-1 and TRBJ2-7, with 7 positions matching TRBD1. V gave up 7 bases and J gave up 6 bases; unmatched junction bases: 7. Germline V gene data show CDR1 as SGHRS and CDR2 as YFSETQ. The CDR3 is 12 residues long. As DNA, the CDR3 is TGCGCCAGCTTGGGACAGATCGGCGAGCAGTACTTC. It yields the protein CASLGQIGEQYF. The whole variable domain, remainder taken from reference TRBV5-1 and TRBJ2-7, is KAGVTQTPRYLIKTRGQQVTLSCSPISGHRSVSWYQQTPGQGLQFLFEYFSETQRNKGNFPGRFSGRQFSNSRSEMNVSTLELGDSALYLCASLGQIGEQYFGPGTRLTVT.

V gene TRBV4-1 combines with J gene TRBJ1-6; D not resolved. Per germline, CDR1 MGHRA and CDR2 YSYEKL. This CDR3 is built from 13 residues. Trimming took off 1 base at V and 9 bases at J, with 7 bases between the two ends. The CDR3 region has the DNA TGCGCCAGCAGCCAAGTGGCCCCTTCACCCCTCCACTTT. Encoded protein: CASSQVAPSPLHF.

J is TRBJ1-5 and V is TRBV6-1, with D perhaps TRBD1 (6 bases). The germline CDR1 and CDR2 sequences are MNHNS and SASEGT. The CDR3 length is 16 residues. Between the trimmed V and J ends, which lost 4 bases and 6 bases, there was a span of 19 bases. DNA of the CDR3: TGTGCCAGCAGTGGGGGGAAAGGGGGTAGGGCTCAGCCCCAGCATTTT. Its translation is CASSGGKGGRAQPQHF.

V and J are TRBV27 and TRBJ2-7; D uncertain. With 0 bases removed from V and 3 bases from J, the gap between germline ends came to 15 bases. From germline, CDR1 is MNHEY and CDR2 SMNVEV (reference sequence). The CDR3 length is 16 residues. The CDR3 DNA reads as TGTGCCAGCAGTTTATCCCCGCCCATGAGCTTCTACGAGCAGTACTTC. Its translation: CASSLSPPMSFYEQYF.

This chain links TRBV6-4 with TRBJ2-5, with 12 bases lining up with TRBD2. After removal of 6 bases from V and 5 bases from J, the junction contained 7 bases not matched to a gene. The length of the CDR3 is 15 residues. The germline CDR1 and CDR2 sequences are MRHNA and SNTAGT. CDR3 DNA: TGTGCCAGCAGCCCCCGGACTAGCGGGGCGGAGACCCAGTACTTC. As protein: CASSPRTSGAETQYF.

The genes are TRBV7-3 and TRBJ1-1; D ambiguous. Germline lookup yields CDR1 SGHTA and CDR2 FQGTGA. V lost 5 bases and J lost 1, with 8 bases in between. The CDR3 spans 13 residues. The CDR3 sequence is CASSTGGNTEAFF. CDR3 DNA: TGTGCCAGCAGCACCGGTGGGAACACTGAAGCTTTCTTT.

The chain has TRBV19 and TRBJ1-3; 10 bases agree with TRBD1. Germline assignment: CDR1 LNHDA and CDR2 SQIVND (reference sequence). The CDR3 runs 15 residues. Losses at the gene ends were 6 bases for V and 2 bases for J; bases not matched to a gene: 4. CDR3 DNA sequence: TGTGCCAGTAGGGCGGACAGGGGGACTGGAAACACCATATATTTT. This codes for CASRADRGTGNTIYF. Full variable domain (rest looked up from reference TRBV19 and TRBJ1-3): DGGITQSPKYLFRKEGQNVTLSCEQNLNHDAMYWYRQDPGQGLRLIYYSQIVNDFQKGDIAEGYSVSREKKESFPLTVTSAQKNPTAFYLCASRADRGTGNTIYFGEGSWLTVV.

J is TRBJ1-5 and V is TRBV28; 10 nucleotides match TRBD1. Trimming at V came to 7 bases and at J to 5 bases, leaving 8 bases not matched to a gene. Germline assignment: CDR1 MDHEN and CDR2 SYDVKM. The CDR3 spans 15 residues. CDR3 bases: TGTGCCAGCAACACCCCCGGGACAGGGGATCAGCCCCAGCATTTT. Amino acids: CASNTPGTGDQPQHF.

This clone appeared once. This sequence joins TRBV4-1 and TRBJ2-2, with 8 bases aligning to TRBD1. The CDR3 extends over 16 amino acids. After removal of 2 bases from V and 4 bases from J, the junction contained 6 bases not matched to a gene. Germline V CDR1 and CDR2: MGHRA, YSYEKL. The CDR3 DNA follows: TGCGCCAGCAGCCAACCCGGACAGGGCATCACCGGGGAGCTGTTTTTT. Translating gives CASSQPGQGITGELFF.

The chain employs TRBV12-5 and TRBJ2-3, with 11 bases identical to TRBD1. Per germline, CDR1 LGHNT and CDR2 FRNRAP. This CDR3 region has 17 residues. Unmatched junction bases numbered 8, after V lost 3 bases and J lost 3 bases. CDR3 nucleotide sequence: TGTGCTAGTGGTTTCCACCCCGGGACAGGGGGGACAGATACGCAGTATTTT. Translating it yields CASGFHPGTGGTDTQYF.

The rearrangement uses TRBV14 and TRBJ1-2; D is ambiguous. The ends were cut back, 5 bases at V and 0 bases at J, with 13 bases in the middle. Germline V gives CDR1 SGHDN, CDR2 FVKESK. This CDR3 has 15 residues. CDR3 bases: TGTGCCAGCAGCTGGTCGGGATCGACTAACTATGGCTACACCTTC. Protein sequence: CASSWSGSTNYGYTF.

The DNA for the CDR3 is TGCGCCAGCAGCTTGGCGAGCGGGGGGGCAGATACGCAGTATTTT. Its protein is CASSLASGGADTQYF. The chain links TRBV5-1 to TRBJ2-3; 10 bases agree with TRBD2. The CDR3 has 15 residues. Losses at the gene ends were 0 bases for V and 4 bases for J; bases not matched to a gene: 2. Germline assignment: CDR1 SGHRS and CDR2 YFSETQ.

The chain has TRBV19 and TRBJ2-2; 7 bases match TRBD2. The CDR3 loop spans 13 amino acids. Per the germline V gene, CDR1 is LNHDA and CDR2 is SQIVND (reference sequence). Losses at the gene ends were 6 bases for V and 14 bases for J; bases not matched to a gene: 12. CDR3 loop: CASRGRAARGLFF. CDR3 sequence (DNA): TGTGCCAGTAGGGGGAGGGCAGCCCGGGGACTGTTTTTT.

CDR3 in amino acids: CASSPGTGGMGTEAFF. The CDR3 bases are TGTGCCAGCAGCCCAGGGACAGGGGGCATGGGAACTGAAGCTTTCTTT. The J gene is TRBJ1-1, the V gene TRBV14, with 12 nucleotides matching TRBD1. CDR3 length: 16 residues. Germline V CDR1 and CDR2: SGHDN, FVKESK. After removal of 4 bases from V and 5 bases from J, the junction contained 8 bases not matched to a gene.

The chain uses TRBV6-5 and TRBJ2-7, with TRBD1 matching over 10 bases. CDR1 is MNHEY and CDR2 is SVGAGI in the germline V gene. The trim removed 5 bases at V and 4 bases at J, leaving 5 bases unmatched. The CDR3 extends over 14 amino acids. The CDR3 loop is CASSQGQGHYEQYF. The DNA of the CDR3 is TGTGCCAGCAGTCAGGGACAGGGGCATTACGAGCAGTACTTC.

This clone appeared a single time. The CDR3 sequence: CASHSQGFYNSPLHF. CDR3 sequence (DNA): TGCGCCAGCCATTCCCAGGGGTTCTATAATTCACCCCTCCACTTT. The rearrangement joins TRBV23-1 to TRBJ1-6; possible D gene TRBD1, 6 bases. TRBV23-1 is marked as an open reading frame, function uncertain. The V gene lost 8 bases and the J gene lost 3 bases, with 14 bases spanning the gap. There are 15 residues in the CDR3.

The V and J genes are TRBV7-9 and TRBJ1-2; TRBD1 might be the D (5 bases). CDR1 SEHNR and CDR2 FQNEAQ come from the germline V gene (reference sequence). This CDR3 has 13 residues. V lost 5 bases and J lost 6, with 13 bases in between. The CDR3 DNA is TGTGCCAGCAGCATACAGGAAAAAAATGGCTACACCTTC. This sequence encodes CASSIQEKNGYTF.

This rearrangement joins TRBV20-1 to TRBJ2-7; tentatively, D is TRBD1 (6 bases). There are 13 residues in the CDR3. The germline V gene encodes CDR1 DFQATT and CDR2 SNEGSKA (reference sequence). V was cut by 3 bases and J by 6 bases, with 15 bases left in between. CDR3 DNA sequence: TGCAGTGCTAGTCACAGGGCTAAGGTCGAGCAGTACTTC. This codes for CSASHRAKVEQYF.

The chain links TRBV19 to TRBJ2-5, with 13 bases identical to TRBD2. Germline values: CDR1 LNHDA, CDR2 SQIVND (reference sequence). CDR3 length: 16 amino acids. V shed 5 bases and J 5 bases; nucleotides not matched to a gene: 8. CDR3 amino acids: CASSARLAGGQETQYF. The DNA of the CDR3 is TGTGCCAGTAGTGCCCGACTAGCGGGGGGTCAGGAGACCCAGTACTTC.